This TCR beta chain is from a study of PD-L1 blockade in urothelial cancer. Synthetically made TCR analog templates were put into each PCR as spikes. Method: immunoSEQ multiplex PCR; TCRdb's copy keeps in-frame clones and lacks some. The profile shows about 52,000 clones, 84% of them singletons. The J segment lost 1 base and the V segment lost 5 bases, leaving 3 bases of the junction unmatched. Germline V gene data show CDR1 as SEHNR and CDR2 as FQNEAQ (reference sequence). This CDR3 is built from 14 residues. Specimen: PBMCs, collected around atezolizumab (anti-PD-L1) treatment. V gene TRBV7-9 combines with J gene TRBJ2-7, with 9 bases identical to TRBD1. The TCR comes from a man aged 35-49 years with urothelial cancer. The CDR3 protein is CASSPTGGSYEQYF. The CDR3 DNA reads TGTGCCAGCAGCCCGACAGGGGGATCCTACGAGCAGTACTTC.